One and the same sample provided the 18 T cell receptor beta chains below, sequenced in a study of cytomegalovirus exposure and HLA in healthy donors. In the PCR, 60 Vbeta and 13 Jbeta primers were used. Generated by immunoSEQ multiplex PCR, the TCRdb table keeps only in-frame clones and is missing some. The sample lists 95,000 to 150,000 clones; approximately 79% were seen once. Input material: PBMCs. The receptors come from a man aged 25-40 years in good health and CMV-seronegative.

This clone was counted only a few times. The rearrangement uses TRBV7-9 and TRBJ2-3; 10 bases match TRBD1. This CDR3 is 14 amino acids long. CDR1 and CDR2 from the germline V gene are SEHNR and FQNEAQ (reference sequence). J lost 3 bases, V lost 11 bases, and 8 bases had no gene match. CDR3 amino acids: CAGETGGATDTQYF. The CDR3 region has the DNA TGTGCCGGAGAGACAGGGGGCGCGACAGATACGCAGTATTTT.

V gene TRBV7-9 combines with J gene TRBJ2-1, with TRBD1 identical over 7 bases. J was trimmed by 1 base and V by 5 bases; bases with no gene match: 8. Per germline, CDR1 SEHNR and CDR2 FQNEAQ (reference sequence). The CDR3 totals 16 residues. The DNA of the CDR3 is TGTGCCAGCAGCCCCTTAGAGGGGGCATCCTACAATGAGCAGTTCTTC. This sequence encodes CASSPLEGASYNEQFF.

The J gene is TRBJ1-2, the V gene TRBV15, with D tentatively TRBD1 (6 bases). Germline V gene lookup returns CDR1 LNHNV and CDR2 YYDKDF (reference sequence). V lost 4 bases, J lost 6 bases, and 18 bases lay in between. This CDR3 is built from 15 residues. DNA for the CDR3: TGTGCCACCAGCATGGACAGCTTACAATTTCATGGCTACACCTTC. This translates into CATSMDSLQFHGYTF.

V usage is TRBV7-9 and J usage is TRBJ1-4, with D hard to call. V lost 8 bases and J 6 bases, leaving 13 bases between the germline ends. Per germline, CDR1 SEHNR and CDR2 FQNEAQ (reference sequence). The CDR3 runs 13 residues. The CDR3 loop is CASVGRGDEKLFF. In DNA, the CDR3 is TGTGCCAGCGTAGGAAGAGGAGATGAAAAACTGTTTTTT.

This chain links TRBV5-4 with TRBJ2-2, with unresolved D. Trimming removed 4 bases from V and 0 bases from J, with 13 bases in between. There are 16 residues in the CDR3. In germline, CDR1 is SGHNT, CDR2 YYREEE (reference sequence). The CDR3 here is CASSLSLSANTGELFF. CDR3 DNA sequence: TGTGCCAGCAGCCTTAGCTTGTCCGCGAACACCGGGGAGCTGTTTTTT.

The chain combines TRBV7-2 with TRBJ1-5, with 7 bases aligning to TRBD1. Germline V lookup: CDR1 SGHTA, CDR2 FQGNSA. V was clipped by 4 bases and J by 0 bases; unmatched bases: 15. The CDR3 loop spans 19 amino acids. This chain's CDR3 is CASSSQPTGYTLSNQPQHF. CDR3 DNA: TGTGCCAGCAGCTCGCAACCGACAGGGTACACACTTAGCAATCAGCCCCAGCATTTT.

This chain connects TRBV11-3 to TRBJ2-1; D unclear. Germline V gene data show CDR1 as SGHNT and CDR2 as YENEEA. V was pared by 3 bases and J by 3 bases, with 6 bases between. The CDR3 is made up of 13 amino acids. The CDR3 DNA sequence: TGTGCCAGCAGCTTGAACTTCTACAATGAGCAGTTCTTC. It specifies CASSLNFYNEQFF.

This chain connects TRBV11-2 to TRBJ2-3; possibly TRBD1 for D (5 bases). Germline CDR1 SGHAT, CDR2 FQNNGV. V lost 5 bases and J lost 11, with 20 bases in between. CDR3 length equals 14 residues. The CDR3 here is CASSLRGPRVGQYF. The CDR3 DNA is TGTGCCAGCAGCCTTAGGGGCCCCAGGGTAGGGCAGTATTTT.

The chain couples TRBV29-1 to TRBJ1-2; D uncertain. Trimming pared 4 bases from V and 4 bases from J, leaving 10 bases between. Per the germline V gene, CDR1 is SQVTM and CDR2 is ANQGSEA. The CDR3 is made up of 12 amino acids. CDR3 DNA sequence: TGCAGCGTTGGAAGTGAGAGCTATGGCTACACCTTC. Translated, it gives CSVGSESYGYTF.

In its sample, this clone was seen a few times. CDR3 loop: CASSQEGNQPQHF. CDR3 coding DNA: TGTGCCAGCAGCCAGGAGGGTAATCAGCCCCAGCATTTT. J is TRBJ1-5 and V is TRBV7-9, with no clear D. There are 13 residues in the CDR3. The ends were cut back, 5 bases at V and 4 bases at J, with 9 bases in the middle. CDR1 is SEHNR and CDR2 is FQNEAQ in the germline V gene (reference sequence).

The rearrangement uses TRBV6-5 and TRBJ1-1; 7 bases agree with TRBD1. Germline V lookup: CDR1 MNHEY, CDR2 SVGAGI. The length of the CDR3 is 15 residues. V was pared by 5 bases and J by 6 bases, with 12 bases of the junction left unmatched. The CDR3 reads CASSTEEGAVAEAFF. CDR3 nucleotide sequence: TGTGCCAGCAGTACCGAGGAGGGGGCGGTCGCTGAAGCTTTCTTT.

Note on this clone: Different DNA sequences within this sample yield the same CDR3. The rearrangement uses TRBV5-4 and TRBJ2-5, with TRBD1 matching 7 bases. The CDR3 loop spans 13 amino acids. CDR1 is SGHNT, CDR2 YYREEE, per germline (reference sequence). The junction had 0 bases not matched to a gene; V was cut back by 0 bases and J by 4 bases. CDR3 protein: CASSLDRGETQYF. CDR3 in DNA: TGTGCCAGCAGCTTGGACAGGGGAGAGACCCAGTACTTC.

The rearrangement uses TRBV7-2 and TRBJ2-5; 8 nucleotides match TRBD2. Germline trimming cut 1 base from V and 3 bases from J; bases unmatched to any gene: 4. The germline gives CDR1 SGHTA, CDR2 FQGNSA. The CDR3 extends over 15 amino acids. The DNA for the CDR3 is TGTGCCAGCAGCTTAGTTGTCGGGGGGGAAGAGACCCAGTACTTC. It specifies CASSLVVGGEETQYF.

The genes are TRBV20-1 and TRBJ2-5; D unclear. This CDR3 is built from 10 residues. Germline V gives CDR1 DFQATT, CDR2 SNEGSKA (reference sequence). V dropped 3 bases and J dropped 11 bases, with 10 bases sitting between them. The DNA of the CDR3 is TGCAGTGCTAGCTTGCGAGAGCAGTACTTC. It yields the protein CSASLREQYF.

This chain joins TRBV9 and TRBJ2-7; no firm D call. The V gene's germline CDR1 is SGDLS and CDR2 YYNGEE. The V gene lost 0 bases and the J gene lost 5 bases, with 9 bases spanning the gap. This CDR3 contains 13 residues. The CDR3 coding sequence is TGTGCCAGCAGCGTAGATGGAGAAGACGAGCAGTACTTC. This gives the protein CASSVDGEDEQYF.

There are a few counts of this clone. The CDR3 loop is CASTLKGQEGYQPQHF. The CDR3 nucleotides are TGTGCCAGCACCCTCAAGGGACAGGAAGGGTATCAGCCCCAGCATTTT. The chain couples TRBV28 to TRBJ1-5; 8 nucleotides align to TRBD1. The V and J ends lost 7 bases and 5 bases, in that order; junction bases with no gene match: 13. Germline assignment: CDR1 MDHEN and CDR2 SYDVKM. The CDR3 runs 16 residues.

This chain uses TRBV9 with TRBJ1-1; the D is unclear. Germline V gene sequence: CDR1 SGDLS, CDR2 YYNGEE. Between the trimmed V and J ends, which lost 2 bases and 3 bases, there was a span of 11 bases. The CDR3 is 14 amino acids. The CDR3 reads CASSVRSWDTEAFF. CDR3 coding DNA: TGTGCCAGCAGCGTGAGGAGCTGGGACACTGAAGCTTTCTTT.

CDR3 region: CASSEVAGDGYTF. The CDR3 DNA reads TGTGCCAGCAGTGAGGTGGCAGGGGATGGCTACACCTTC. The chain employs TRBV2 and TRBJ1-2, with D possibly TRBD1 on 6 matching bases. Trimming pared 3 bases from V and 6 bases from J, leaving 11 bases between. The CDR3 is 13 residues long. Germline CDR1 and CDR2: SNHLY and FYNNEI.